The 31 T cell receptor beta chains given below trace back to one sample, sequenced in a study of T-cell memory formation after mild COVID-19. TCRdb fed the 5' RACE reads into MiXCR, producing one record per CDR3 protein. Among hundreds of thousands of distinct CDR3 sequences listed, less than 20% were seen once. Sequenced material: PBMCs or a T cell subset sorted from them (not recorded which). The receptors come from a man younger than 35 who had mild COVID-19 (a few samples of this study predate the infection). Cell type and time point are not known.

This clonotype was counted only a few times. V and J are TRBV27 and TRBJ2-3; 8 nucleotides agree with TRBD2. The junction had 11 bases not matched to a gene; V was cut back by 4 bases and J by 5 bases. The length of the CDR3 is 16 residues. Germline CDR1 is MNHEY and CDR2 is SMNVEV (reference sequence). The CDR3 region is CASSSSPGGGQDTQYF. The CDR3 region has the DNA TGTGCCAGCAGTTCCTCTCCCGGGGGGGGCCAAGATACGCAGTATTTT.

Only a few counts were recorded for this clonotype. This rearrangement joins TRBV3-1 to TRBJ1-5; D possibly corresponds to TRBD1 (5 bases). This CDR3 is 16 amino acids long. Germline assignment: CDR1 LGHDT and CDR2 YNNKEL (reference sequence). Deletions cut 3 bases from V and 3 bases from J, with 15 bases between. The CDR3 bases are TGTGCCAGCAGCCAGAGATGGTGGGGGGACAATCAGCCCCAGCATTTT. This gives the protein CASSQRWWGDNQPQHF.

This chain joins TRBV20-1 and TRBJ1-1; D ambiguous. The CDR3 spans 11 residues. V was trimmed by 2 bases and J by 2 bases, leaving 3 bases between them. Germline values: CDR1 DFQATT, CDR2 SNEGSKA (reference sequence). CDR3 DNA sequence: TGCAGTGCTAGACGCAACACTGAAGCTTTCTTT. Amino acids: CSARRNTEAFF.

This clonotype was counted at least ten times. This rearrangement joins TRBV7-2 to TRBJ1-5; D is unresolved. This CDR3 spans 15 amino acids. Germline CDR1 SGHTA, CDR2 FQGNSA. Trimming pared 2 bases from V and 0 bases from J, leaving 8 bases between. The CDR3 loop reads CASSLQLYSNQPQHF. CDR3 DNA sequence: TGTGCCAGCAGCTTACAGCTTTATAGCAATCAGCCCCAGCATTTT.

This clonotype was recorded at least ten times. V gene TRBV7-8 combines with J gene TRBJ2-5, with D possibly TRBD2 on 6 matching bases. V shed 7 bases and J shed 0 bases, with 12 bases lying between them. CDR3 length: 14 residues. Germline values: CDR1 SGHVS, CDR2 FQNEAQ. This CDR3 is CASKPGRHQETQYF. The CDR3 bases are TGTGCCAGCAAACCAGGGAGGCACCAAGAGACCCAGTACTTC.

This clonotype was counted only a few times. The chain is built from TRBV7-9 and TRBJ2-5; D gene uncertain. Germline V gives CDR1 SEHNR, CDR2 FQNEAQ (reference sequence). Trimming left V 9 bases short and J 1 base short, with 6 bases between. The CDR3 is 11 residues long. The CDR3 DNA reads TGTGCCAGTCTATTCCAAGAGACCCAGTACTTC. It specifies CASLFQETQYF.

This rearrangement joins TRBV7-9 to TRBJ2-1; D not resolved. The CDR3 sequence is 12 residues long. The germline CDR1 and CDR2 sequences are SEHNR and FQNEAQ (reference sequence). The V gene lost 5 bases and the J gene lost 10 bases, with 12 bases spanning the gap. The DNA for the CDR3 is TGTGCCAGCAGCGCTATCCCCACAGAGCAGTTCTTC. Translation: CASSAIPTEQFF.

In this sample, this clonotype turned up a few times. This chain joins TRBV6-1 and TRBJ2-5; the match to TRBD1 covers 8 bases. CDR3 length: 14 residues. V lost 8 bases, J lost 5 bases, and 10 bases stayed unmatched. Germline V gene lookup returns CDR1 MNHNS and CDR2 SASEGT. The CDR3 DNA follows: TGTGCCAGCGTCAGGACAGGGTCGAGGGAGACCCAGTACTTC. It is translated as CASVRTGSRETQYF.

The CDR3 DNA follows: TGTGCCAGCAGCTCAACGTCAGGGCAAGAGACCCAGTACTTC. Amino acid sequence: CASSSTSGQETQYF. The rearrangement joins TRBV7-9 to TRBJ2-5, with D possibly being TRBD1 (5 bases). Germline V gene sequence: CDR1 SEHNR, CDR2 FQNEAQ (reference sequence). The CDR3 runs to 14 residues. Trimming stripped 4 bases from V and 2 bases from J, with 11 bases between. The complete variable domain, with remaining parts taken from reference TRBV7-9 and TRBJ2-5, reads DTGVSQNPRHKITKRGQNVTFRCDPISEHNRLYWYRQTLGQGPEFLTYFQNEAQLEKSRLLSDRFSAERPKGSFSTLEIQRTEQGDSAMYLCASSSTSGQETQYFGPGTRLLVL.

This clonotype was seen only a few times. The chain has TRBV6-2 or TRBV6-3 and TRBJ1-5, with TRBD1 identical over 7 bases. The CDR3 sequence is 13 residues long. Unmatched junction bases numbered 2, after V lost 2 bases and J lost 7 bases. Germline V lookup: CDR1 MNHEY, CDR2 SVGEGT. CDR3 in amino acids: CASSYQGGQPQHF. CDR3 bases: TGTGCCAGCAGTTACCAGGGGGGCCAGCCCCAGCATTTT.

The rearrangement links TRBV4-1 to TRBJ1-5; D unclear. Germline V gene lookup returns CDR1 MGHRA and CDR2 YSYEKL. V was pared by 0 bases and J by 4 bases, with 16 bases between. The CDR3 is made up of 17 amino acids. CDR3 DNA: TGCGCCAGCAGCCAAGAGTTTGGAGCGGCGGGGAATCAGCCCCAGCATTTT. Translated: CASSQEFGAAGNQPQHF.

This chain joins TRBV7-2 and TRBJ2-3, with a possible D match to TRBD1 (6 bases). The V and J ends lost 0 bases and 8 bases respectively, with 12 bases between them. The CDR3 contains 14 residues. In germline, CDR1 is SGHTA, CDR2 FQGNSA. The CDR3 DNA sequence: TGTGCCAGCAGCTTAGCGGGGGCGATTCGTACGCAGTATTTT. Its protein is CASSLAGAIRTQYF.

This clonotype was seen only a few times. The chain is built from TRBV7-3 and TRBJ2-1; 9 bases are shared with TRBD2. From germline, CDR1 is SGHTA and CDR2 FQGTGA. V dropped 3 bases and J dropped 9; count of bases not matched to a gene: 12. The CDR3 runs to 16 residues. The CDR3 sequence is CASSFGLAGYPGEQFF. CDR3 in DNA: TGTGCCAGCAGCTTCGGGCTAGCGGGATACCCCGGTGAGCAGTTCTTC.

This clonotype has only a few counts. V is TRBV29-1 and J is TRBJ2-5; D may match TRBD1 or TRBD2 (6 bases each). The CDR3 runs 13 residues. V was pared by 6 bases and J by 1 base, with 12 bases between. CDR1 and CDR2 from the germline V gene are SQVTM and ANQGSEA. In DNA form, the CDR3 reads TGCAGCGTCGCGGGACAAATCCAAGAGACCCAGTACTTC. Its translation is CSVAGQIQETQYF.

The chain is built from TRBV20-1 and TRBJ1-2, with 10 bases that match TRBD1. The V and J ends lost 0 bases and 5 bases, in that order; junction bases with no gene match: 3. There are 14 residues in the CDR3. Germline lookup yields CDR1 DFQATT and CDR2 SNEGSKA (reference sequence). The CDR3 region is CSARDGTGVYGYTF. CDR3 bases: TGCAGTGCTAGAGATGGGACAGGGGTTTATGGCTACACCTTC.

This clonotype was observed a few times. The chain is built from TRBV5-1 and TRBJ2-1, with no clear D. Per germline, CDR1 SGHRS and CDR2 YFSETQ. CDR3 length: 15 amino acids. The ends were cut back, 2 bases at V and 0 bases at J, with 9 bases in the middle. The CDR3 spells CASSLRPDSYNEQFF. CDR3 nucleotides: TGCGCCAGCAGCTTACGACCGGACTCCTACAATGAGCAGTTCTTC.

This clonotype occurred a few times. This chain connects TRBV2 to TRBJ2-3; D is ambiguous. The CDR3 runs to 12 residues. Germline-derived CDR1 and CDR2 are SNHLY and FYNNEI. Deletions cut 10 bases from V and 4 bases from J, with 12 bases between. The CDR3 protein is CATRIVPDTQYF. The CDR3 DNA reads TGTGCCACTCGGATAGTGCCAGATACGCAGTATTTT. Full variable domain (rest looked up from reference TRBV2 and TRBJ2-3): EPEVTQTPSHQVTQMGQEVILRCVPISNHLYFYWYRQILGQKVEFLVSFYNNEISEKSEIFDDQFSVERPDGSNFTLKIRSTKLEDSAMYFCATRIVPDTQYFGPGTRLTVL.

This clonotype was detected ten times or more. The V gene is TRBV12-3 or TRBV12-4, the J gene TRBJ2-1; D is possibly TRBD1 (6 bases). The CDR3 has 13 residues. Trimming removed 1 base from V and 14 bases from J, with 15 bases in between. CDR3 sequence (DNA): TGTGCCAGCAGTTTAGAGGGGGTTCCCCGCAAGTTCTTC. Amino acids: CASSLEGVPRKFF.

This clonotype was detected only a few times. V usage is TRBV29-1 and J usage is TRBJ1-1; D remains ambiguous. CDR1 and CDR2 from the germline V gene are SQVTM and ANQGSEA. V lost 8 bases, J lost 6 bases, and 13 bases lay in between. The CDR3 has 11 amino acids. CDR3 nucleotide sequence: TGCAGCTGTGGTAGGGAGGCTGAAGCTTTCTTT. As protein: CSCGREAEAFF.

The J gene is TRBJ2-3, the V gene TRBV28, with 7 positions matching TRBD2. Germline CDR1 MDHEN, CDR2 SYDVKM. Germline trimming cut 7 bases from V and 5 bases from J; bases unmatched to any gene: 12. The CDR3 is 15 residues long. This CDR3 is CASNGGDRLKDTQYF. CDR3 DNA sequence: TGTGCCAGCAATGGGGGGGATCGGTTAAAAGATACGCAGTATTTT.

The sample holds a few counts of this clonotype. The genes are TRBV11-2 and TRBJ2-3; 11 bases fit TRBD2. The CDR3 has 15 amino acids. Germline V CDR1 and CDR2: SGHAT, FQNNGV. With V trimmed by 3 bases and J by 7 bases, 6 bases remained unmatched. The DNA for the CDR3 is TGTGCCAGCAGCTTTCCTAGCGGGGGGACGAATACGCAGTATTTT. Amino acid sequence: CASSFPSGGTNTQYF.

This clonotype was counted only a few times. This chain links TRBV24-1 with TRBJ2-7, with unresolved D. V shed 4 bases and J shed 12 bases, with 18 bases lying between them. The CDR3 is 13 amino acids. CDR1 and CDR2 from the germline V gene are KGHDR and SFDVKD. The CDR3 DNA sequence: TGTGCCACCAGTGAAAGGAACCCGGGCAGGTGGTACGTC. Its protein product is CATSERNPGRWYV.

The rearrangement joins TRBV20-1 to TRBJ2-7, with TRBD2 identical over 7 bases. This CDR3 is 14 amino acids long. Germline-derived CDR1 and CDR2 are DFQATT and SNEGSKA (reference sequence). V shed 5 bases and J 3 bases; nucleotides not matched to a gene: 10. This CDR3 reads CSAPTIAGGYEQYV. CDR3 sequence (DNA): TGCAGTGCTCCGACCATAGCGGGCGGCTACGAGCAGTACGTC.

The CDR3 nucleotides are TGCGCCAGCAGCTTGGAGCTGGTCAGGTCGTGGGAGACCCAGTACTTC. It encodes CASSLELVRSWETQYF. This sequence joins TRBV5-1 and TRBJ2-5; D is undetermined. This CDR3 is built from 16 residues. V gave up 0 bases and J gave up 5 bases, with 17 bases separating them. CDR1 is SGHRS and CDR2 is YFSETQ in the germline V gene.

This clonotype was counted at least ten times. The V gene is TRBV20-1, the J gene TRBJ2-5, with unresolved D. Per germline, CDR1 DFQATT and CDR2 SNEGSKA (reference sequence). V lost 5 bases to trimming and J lost 7 bases, with 17 bases between them. The CDR3 covers 13 residues. The CDR3 reads CSARVSAIGTQYF. CDR3 DNA: TGCAGTGCTCGGGTCTCGGCAATAGGGACCCAGTACTTC.

This clonotype was seen a handful of times. CDR3 sequence reads: CASRPHLADEQFF. The CDR3 DNA follows: TGTGCCAGCAGGCCGCACCTAGCGGATGAGCAGTTCTTC. The genes are TRBV7-9 and TRBJ2-1; the match to TRBD2 covers 7 bases. This CDR3 is built from 13 residues. CDR1 is SEHNR, CDR2 FQNEAQ, per germline (reference sequence). V dropped 6 bases and J dropped 8; count of bases not matched to a gene: 7.

This clonotype showed up just a few times. The chain links TRBV6-5 to TRBJ1-1, with a weak D call TRBD1 (6 bases). CDR3 size: 16 residues. Trimming removed 2 bases from V and 11 bases from J, with 24 bases in between. Germline loops: CDR1 MNHEY, CDR2 SVGAGI. CDR3 coding DNA: TGTGCCAGCAGTTACACCCCCTTTGGGGGGCTCGGGAGTGCTTTCTTT. Translation gives CASSYTPFGGLGSAFF.

This chain connects TRBV7-9 to TRBJ1-5; D uncertain. CDR3 length: 16 residues. Trimming cost V 1 base and J 6 bases, with 16 bases left between them. Germline V gene data show CDR1 as SEHNR and CDR2 as FQNEAQ (reference sequence). The CDR3 region is CASSLGVLDGLQPQHF. CDR3 sequence (DNA): TGTGCCAGCAGCTTAGGGGTACTAGATGGGCTTCAGCCCCAGCATTTT.

The chain links TRBV5-1 to TRBJ1-3; D unresolved. The CDR3 runs 18 residues. Germline values: CDR1 SGHRS, CDR2 YFSETQ. Trimming shortened V by 0 bases and J by 0 bases, and 16 bases separated the two germline ends. The CDR3 DNA reads TGCGCCAGCAGCTTGGGGTTTGGGTTAGAAACCTCTGGAAACACCATATATTTT. It yields the protein CASSLGFGLETSGNTIYF.

A few counts support this clonotype. The CDR3 DNA sequence: TGTGCCAGCAGCTTAGTGGTCCAGCGGGGCCAAAATGAGCAGTTCTTC. Residues: CASSLVVQRGQNEQFF. The genes are TRBV7-9 and TRBJ2-1; 7 bases map to TRBD2. Looked up from germline, CDR1 is SEHNR and CDR2 is FQNEAQ (reference sequence). This CDR3 comprises 16 residues. V dropped 1 base and J dropped 7; count of bases not matched to a gene: 10. The whole variable domain, remainder taken from reference TRBV7-9 and TRBJ2-1, is DTGVSQNPRHKITKRGQNVTFRCDPISEHNRLYWYRQTLGQGPEFLTYFQNEAQLEKSRLLSDRFSAERPKGSFSTLEIQRTEQGDSAMYLCASSLVVQRGQNEQFFGPGTRLTVL.

This clonotype was seen only a few times. V usage is TRBV5-1 and J usage is TRBJ2-3; 8 bases agree with TRBD2. The CDR3 is made up of 15 amino acids. Germline CDR1 SGHRS, CDR2 YFSETQ. Losses at the gene ends were 0 bases for V and 6 bases for J; bases not matched to a gene: 6. The CDR3 spells CASSLGSGGSDTQYF. As DNA, the CDR3 is TGCGCCAGCAGCTTGGGGAGCGGGGGTTCGGATACGCAGTATTTT.